The entry below describes one TCR beta chain. This sample stems from a study of cytomegalovirus exposure and HLA in healthy donors. Primers included in the PCR were 60 Vbeta and 13 Jbeta primers. Data came from immunoSEQ multiplex PCR; TCRdb stores just in-frame clones and leaves some out. The table lists 310,000 or so clones, 70% to 90% of them singletons. The CDR3 has 12 residues. V dropped 3 bases and J dropped 6; count of bases not matched to a gene: 1. Germline CDR1 and CDR2: MDHEN and SYDVKM. Sequences were obtained from PBMCs. This rearrangement joins TRBV28 to TRBJ1-2; TRBD1 matches 7 bases. The receptor's source is a woman under 30 in good health and CMV-seronegative. The CDR3 DNA reads as TGTGCCAGCAGTTTGCAGGGGGATGGCTACACCTTC. Translating it yields CASSLQGDGYTF.